These T cell receptor beta chains were read from a single sample in a study of shared clonotypes between healthy human individuals. Assay: immunoSEQ multiplex PCR; the TCRdb copy retains only in-frame clones and omits some. This sample carries around 510,000 clones, about 96% of them seen once, and the ten largest clones take 0.055% to 0.075%. Sequences were obtained from naive CD4+ T cells sorted from blood. The receptors shown here come from a woman aged 25 to 45 in good health. Both conserved end residues are part of each CDR3. The D gene is left open where the match is weak. Clone size, where shown, is once, few, many, or a class for clones that have expanded.

TRBV9	TRBD1	TRBJ1-5	-	TGTGCCAGCAGCGCCGGGACAGGGAATTATGGTCAGCCCCAGCATTTT	CASSAGTGNYGQPQHF
TRBV19	TRBD1	TRBJ2-7	-	TGTGCCAGTAGTATTCAGGGGGCCTACGAGCAGTACTTC	CASSIQGAYEQYF
TRBV28	TRBD1	TRBJ1-1	-	TGTGCCAGCAGTTTGAACAGGGGGCTTGGAACTGAAGCTTTCTTT	CASSLNRGLGTEAFF
TRBV10-1	-	TRBJ1-2	once	TGCGCCAGCAGTGATGAACCCGCTCTTGGCTACACCTTC	CASSDEPALGYTF
TRBV6-1	TRBD1	TRBJ1-2	-	TGTGCCAGCAGCGTCCCGGGACAGGGTTCCTATGGCTACACCTTC	CASSVPGQGSYGYTF
TRBV4-2	-	TRBJ2-1	-	TGTGCCAGCAGGGATCGAGGACAAGACTCCTACAATGAGCAGTTCTTC	CASRDRGQDSYNEQFF
TRBV5-4	TRBD1	TRBJ1-4	-	TGTGCCAGCAGCTTTTGGACAGGACCTAATGAAAAACTGTTTTTT	CASSFWTGPNEKLFF
TRBV5-4	-	TRBJ2-3	-	TGTGCCAGCAGCCCGACGGAAGGCCTGAGAGATACGCAGTATTTT	CASSPTEGLRDTQYF
TRBV10-3	TRBD2	TRBJ2-7	-	TGTGCCATCAGCGAACGGACTAGCGGGAGGTCCTACGAGCAGTACTTC	CAISERTSGRSYEQYF
TRBV28	-	TRBJ2-3	-	TGTGCCAGCAGTCTCCCGCAGGGGTCCGCAGATACGCAGTATTTT	CASSLPQGSADTQYF
TRBV27	-	TRBJ2-3	-	TGTGCCAGCAGCAGGGGATTCACAGATACGCAGTATTTT	CASSRGFTDTQYF
TRBV5-1	-	TRBJ1-6	-	TGCGCCAGCAGCTTGTGGGAGACGAGTTCACCCCTCCACTTT	CASSLWETSSPLHF
TRBV11-2	-	TRBJ2-2	-	TGTGCCAGCAGCTTAACACGGGGCGGGGAGCTGTTTTTT	CASSLTRGGELFF
TRBV11-2	TRBD1	TRBJ2-1	once	TGTGCCAGCAGCTTAGAGGGACAGGGTATCAATGAGCAGTTCTTC	CASSLEGQGINEQFF
TRBV5-1	TRBD2	TRBJ2-3	-	TGCGCCAGCAGCGCGCTGGGACTACCTAGCACAGATACGCAGTATTTT	CASSALGLPSTDTQYF
TRBV4-1	TRBD1	TRBJ2-1	-	TGCGCCAGCAGCCAGGTCCACGGGACAGTTTACAATGAGCAGTTCTTC	CASSQVHGTVYNEQFF
TRBV6-1	-	TRBJ2-7	-	TGTGCCAGCAGTGAAGGGCAGGACCCCTACGAGCAGTACTTC	CASSEGQDPYEQYF
TRBV6-1	TRBD1	TRBJ1-4	-	TGTGCCAGCAAGTTACAGGGGTCGAATGAAAAACTGTTTTTT	CASKLQGSNEKLFF
TRBV4-1	-	TRBJ2-3	-	TGCGCCAGCAGTCGGAAGGTAGAGGGCACAGATACGCAGTATTTT	CASSRKVEGTDTQYF
TRBV6-5	-	TRBJ1-1	-	TGTGCCAGCAGTAGACTCGGGGGGGTAAGTGAATTT	CASSRLGGVSEF
TRBV4-1	TRBD2	TRBJ2-3	-	TGCGCCAGCAGCCCCCTCTGGCGGGAGGGCACAGATACGCAGTATTTT	CASSPLWREGTDTQYF
TRBV18	-	TRBJ2-6	-	TGTGCCAGCTCACTAGGGAGTGTCAACTCTGGGGCCAACGTCCTGACTTTC	CASSLGSVNSGANVLTF
TRBV4-1	-	TRBJ2-3	-	TGCGCCAGCAGCCAAGATCCCGGGACGGTCGATACGCAGTATTTT	CASSQDPGTVDTQYF
TRBV25-1	-	TRBJ2-7	-	TGTGCCAGCAGTGATGACGTTAGCTCCTACGAGCAGTACTTC	CASSDDVSSYEQYF
TRBV29-1	-	TRBJ1-1	once	TGCAGCGTTGTTTGGAGAGGGGAAGAAGCTTTCTTT	CSVVWRGEEAFF
TRBV25-1	-	TRBJ2-5	-	TGTGCCAGCAGCCCAGGGGACCAAGAGACCCAGTACTTC	CASSPGDQETQYF
TRBV6-5	-	TRBJ2-2	-	TGTGCCAGCAGTCCGTGGGGGGAAACCGGGGAGCTGTTTTTT	CASSPWGETGELFF
TRBV18	-	TRBJ1-3	-	TGTGCCAGCTCACCACAGGACCTCTCTGGAAACACCATATATTTT	CASSPQDLSGNTIYF
TRBV19	-	TRBJ2-4	-	TGTGCCAGCGGACCGCTAGCCAAAAACATTCAGTACTTC	CASGPLAKNIQYF
TRBV7-7	-	TRBJ2-7	-	TGTGCCAGCAGCGGAGGGACAAGGTCCCGCTACGAGCAGTACTTC	CASSGGTRSRYEQYF
TRBV7-2	-	TRBJ2-7	-	TGTGCCAGCAGCTTTGACTCCTACGAGCAGTACTTC	CASSFDSYEQYF
TRBV5-1	-	TRBJ2-3	-	TGCGCCAGCAGTCCCAAGGGGGGCCCCACAGATACGCAGTATTTT	CASSPKGGPTDTQYF
TRBV5-4	-	TRBJ1-1	-	TGTGCCAGCAGCGCCACAGGGAAGACTGAAGCTTTCTTT	CASSATGKTEAFF
TRBV25-1	TRBD1	TRBJ1-1	-	TGTGCCAGCAGTGAATCCAGGGGGCGGACTGAAGCTTTCTTT	CASSESRGRTEAFF
TRBV28	-	TRBJ2-7	-	TGTGCCAGCAGTTTATCGCCAAGGGAGCAGTACTTC	CASSLSPREQYF
TRBV28	-	TRBJ2-2	-	TGTGCCAGCACAATTTGGGTAGGCGGAAGCACCGGGGAGCTGTTTTTT	CASTIWVGGSTGELFF
TRBV7-9	TRBD1	TRBJ1-4	-	TGTGCCAGCAGTAGGGACAGGGACGAAAAACTGTTTTTT	CASSRDRDEKLFF
TRBV5-8	-	TRBJ2-5	-	TGTGCCAGCAGCGAGGGACGGACCCAAGAGACCCAGTACTTC	CASSEGRTQETQYF
TRBV29-1	-	TRBJ2-5	-	TGCAGCCTCCGGACAGTCCCACAGACCCAGTACTTC	CSLRTVPQTQYF
TRBV28	-	TRBJ1-5	-	TGTGCCAGCAGGGGCCCGGGCAGGGCTAGCAATCAGCCCCAGCATTTT	CASRGPGRASNQPQHF